This TCR beta chain was sequenced during a study of blood T cells in healthy people across ages. Donation came from healthy Caucasian individuals in Russia who were aged roughly 6 to 95. About 10 milliliters of peripheral blood were drawn from each donor into EDTA-treated tubes. In each sample, at least 7 million PBMCs were isolated. Through a sample-barcoded 5' primer and a J-beta primer mix, a second PCR was run for roughly 7 to 12 cycles. Each single sample gave us at least 2.5 million CDR3-containing paired-end reads. In TCRdb, the 5' RACE reads were re-called with MiXCR into one record per CDR3 protein. The table records more than 650,000 distinct CDR3 sequences, roughly 50% of them present only once. Comments on this clonotype: A much larger clone is a single base away; this may be a read error.

The CDR3 consists of 12 residues. Looked up from germline, CDR1 is SQVTM and CDR2 is ANQGSEA. The ends were cut back, 8 bases at V and 13 bases at J, with 21 bases in the middle. The chain employs TRBV29-1 and TRBJ2-1; D is perhaps TRBD1 (5 bases). The TCR was taken from a man of 80 years or more in good health. Source material: blood. The CDR3 region has the DNA TGCAGCTCAACGCTTACAGGCGAGACCCAGTTCTTC. Protein sequence: CSSTLTGETQFF.